This paragraph reports one T cell receptor beta chain. The antigen remains unidentified. As for treatment: approximately 9-day PBMC culture with coronavirus spike peptide pools or control peptides (ViraFEST assay). These data belong to a study of vaccination and CD4 T cells after COVID-19. Study details: The study enrolled six male and four female convalescents, two of whom were Hispanic. Those taking part got two shots of either the BNT162b2 or the mRNA-1273 vaccine.

Overall study findings and caveats: The study found median SARS-CoV-2-reactive clonotypes rising from roughly 19 to 38, not significantly.

With the Oncomine TCR Beta short-read assay, DNA from cultured CD4+ T cells was sequenced. Investigators isolated genomic DNA from cultured CD4+ T cells. In TCRdb, the PCR reads were re-called with MiXCR into one record per CDR3 protein. The sample holds some 10,000 distinct CDR3 sequences, under 60% seen once. This TCR was sampled from a human donor who had recovered from COVID-19. Source material: CD4+ T cells from blood, cultured in vitro.

The CDR3 reads CASSLLAHEQFF. For the CDR3, the DNA is TGTGCCAGCAGTTTACTAGCCCATGAGCAGTTCTTC. V gene TRBV12-3 or TRBV12-4 combines with J gene TRBJ2-1; weak D call: TRBD2 (5 bases). The CDR3 consists of 12 residues. The V and J ends lost 2 bases and 8 bases respectively, with 7 bases between them.